This T cell receptor beta chain appears in the sequencing data of a study of cytomegalovirus exposure and HLA in healthy donors. The CDR3 sequence is 17 residues long. Germline CDR1 SGHDT, CDR2 YYEEEE. The V segment lost 8 bases and the J segment 0 bases; nucleotides outside the gene matches: 13. Though nominally healthy at sampling, donors likely had unrecorded immune exposures. On this clone itself: Other DNA sequences within the sample encode an identical CDR3.

In the PCR, 60 Vbeta and 13 Jbeta primers were used. TCRdb's table, derived via immunoSEQ multiplex PCR, lists solely in-frame clones and lacks some. The sample holds around 130,000 clones, roughly 88% seen once. J is TRBJ1-3 and V is TRBV5-6; 8 bases map to TRBD1. The material sequenced was PBMCs. This TCR came from a boy between 10 and 17 years old in good health and CMV-seronegative. The CDR3 bases are TGTGCCAGGCCCCCAGGGGGCAGTCCAAGCTCTGGAAACACCATATATTTT. Encoded protein: CARPPGGSPSSGNTIYF.